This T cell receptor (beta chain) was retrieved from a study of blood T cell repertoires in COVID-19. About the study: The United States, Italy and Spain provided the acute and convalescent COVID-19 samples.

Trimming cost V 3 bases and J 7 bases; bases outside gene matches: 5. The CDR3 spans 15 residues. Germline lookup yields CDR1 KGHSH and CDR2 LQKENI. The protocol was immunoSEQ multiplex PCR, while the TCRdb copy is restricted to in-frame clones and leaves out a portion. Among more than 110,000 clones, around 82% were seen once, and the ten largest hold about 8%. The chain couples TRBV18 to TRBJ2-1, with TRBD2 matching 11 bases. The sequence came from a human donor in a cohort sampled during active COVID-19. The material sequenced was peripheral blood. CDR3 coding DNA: TGTGCCAGCTCACCTTTTAGCGGGGGGGTGAATGAGCAGTTCTTC. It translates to CASSPFSGGVNEQFF.